This record covers a single T cell receptor beta chain. During surgery, about 0.5-1 mL peripheral blood was drawn from four of eight donors. Only in-frame clones appear in the TCRdb table, and some are missing; sequencing was by immunoSEQ multiplex PCR. The sample has more than 45,000 clones, over 85% seen once; the top ten hold approximately 6%. This entry comes from a study of human thymus T cells. The CDR3 is 14 amino acids. Germline V gives CDR1 MNHEY, CDR2 SVGAGI. The V and J ends lost 8 bases and 5 bases, in that order; junction bases with no gene match: 8. Material for sequencing was blood. V and J are TRBV6-5 and TRBJ2-2, with 7 nucleotides matching TRBD1. The sequence derives from a boy less than two years old with a congenital heart defect but otherwise immunologically healthy. The DNA for the CDR3 is TGTGCCAGCTACGGACAGGAAGGGACCGGGGAGCTGTTTTTT. Its protein is CASYGQEGTGELFF.